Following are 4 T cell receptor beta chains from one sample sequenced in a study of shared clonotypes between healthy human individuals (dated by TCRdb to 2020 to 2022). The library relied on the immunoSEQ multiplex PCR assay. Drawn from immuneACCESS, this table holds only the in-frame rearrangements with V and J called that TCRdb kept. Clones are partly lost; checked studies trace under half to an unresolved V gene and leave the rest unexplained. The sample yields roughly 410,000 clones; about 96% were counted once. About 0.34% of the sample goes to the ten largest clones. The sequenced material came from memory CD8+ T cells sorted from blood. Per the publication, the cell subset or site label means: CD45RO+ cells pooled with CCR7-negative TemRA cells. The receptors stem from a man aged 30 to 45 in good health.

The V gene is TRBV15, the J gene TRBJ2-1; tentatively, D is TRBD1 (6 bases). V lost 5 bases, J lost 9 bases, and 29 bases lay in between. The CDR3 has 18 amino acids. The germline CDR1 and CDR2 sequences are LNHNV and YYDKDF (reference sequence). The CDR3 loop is CATSVTLSSGLGAGEQFF. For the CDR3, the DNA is TGTGCCACCAGCGTAACACTCTCATCCGGACTGGGGGCAGGTGAGCAGTTCTTC.

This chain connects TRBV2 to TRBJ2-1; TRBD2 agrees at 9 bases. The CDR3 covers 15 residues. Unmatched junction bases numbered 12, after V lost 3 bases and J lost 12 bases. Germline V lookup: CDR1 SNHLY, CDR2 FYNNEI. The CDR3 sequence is CASSEELAGLLGQFF. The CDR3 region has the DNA TGTGCCAGCAGTGAGGAGCTAGCGGGGTTACTGGGGCAGTTCTTC. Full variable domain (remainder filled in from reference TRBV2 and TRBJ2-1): EPEVTQTPSHQVTQMGQEVILRCVPISNHLYFYWYRQILGQKVEFLVSFYNNEISEKSEIFDDQFSVERPDGSNFTLKIRSTKLEDSAMYFCASSEELAGLLGQFFGPGTRLTVL.

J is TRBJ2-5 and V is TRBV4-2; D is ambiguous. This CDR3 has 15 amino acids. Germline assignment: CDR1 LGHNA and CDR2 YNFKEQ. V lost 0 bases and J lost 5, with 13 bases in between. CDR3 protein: CASSQEVSQDETQYF. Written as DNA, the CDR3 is TGTGCCAGCAGCCAAGAGGTCTCGCAGGATGAGACCCAGTACTTC.

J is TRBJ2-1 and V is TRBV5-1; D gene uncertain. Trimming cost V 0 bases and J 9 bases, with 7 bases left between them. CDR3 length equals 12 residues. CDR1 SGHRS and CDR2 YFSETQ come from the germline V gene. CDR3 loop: CASSLVSAEQFF. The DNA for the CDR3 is TGCGCCAGCAGCTTGGTCAGTGCTGAGCAGTTCTTC.